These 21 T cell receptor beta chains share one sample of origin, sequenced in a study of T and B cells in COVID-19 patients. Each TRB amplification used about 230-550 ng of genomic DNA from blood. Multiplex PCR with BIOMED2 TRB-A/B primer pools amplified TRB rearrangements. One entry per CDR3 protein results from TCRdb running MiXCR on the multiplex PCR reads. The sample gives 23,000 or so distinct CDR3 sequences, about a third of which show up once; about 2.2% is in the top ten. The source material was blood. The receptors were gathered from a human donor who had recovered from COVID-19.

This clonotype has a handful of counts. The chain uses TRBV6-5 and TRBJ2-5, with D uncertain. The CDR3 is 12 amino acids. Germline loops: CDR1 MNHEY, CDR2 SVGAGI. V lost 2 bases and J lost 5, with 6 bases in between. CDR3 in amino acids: CASSYAVETQYF. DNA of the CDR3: TGTGCCAGCAGTTACGCCGTTGAGACCCAGTACTTC.

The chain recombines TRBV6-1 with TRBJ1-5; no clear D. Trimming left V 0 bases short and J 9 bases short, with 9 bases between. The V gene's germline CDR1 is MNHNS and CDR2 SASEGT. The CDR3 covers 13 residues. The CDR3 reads CASSEARDLPQHF. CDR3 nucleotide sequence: TGTGCCAGCAGTGAAGCGCGTGATTTGCCCCAGCATTTT.

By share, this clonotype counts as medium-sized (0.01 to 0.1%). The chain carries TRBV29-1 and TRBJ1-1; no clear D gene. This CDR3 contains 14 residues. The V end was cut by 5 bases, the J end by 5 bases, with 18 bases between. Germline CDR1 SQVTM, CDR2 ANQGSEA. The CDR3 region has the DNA TGCAGCGTTCTCCCGGGTTGGGGTAGGACTGAAGCTTTCTTT. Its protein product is CSVLPGWGRTEAFF.

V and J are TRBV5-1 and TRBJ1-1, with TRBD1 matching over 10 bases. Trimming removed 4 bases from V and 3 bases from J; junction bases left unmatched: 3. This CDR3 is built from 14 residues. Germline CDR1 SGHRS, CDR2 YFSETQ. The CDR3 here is CASSPGQGYTEAFF. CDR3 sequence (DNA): TGCGCCAGCAGCCCGGGACAGGGGTACACTGAAGCTTTCTTT.

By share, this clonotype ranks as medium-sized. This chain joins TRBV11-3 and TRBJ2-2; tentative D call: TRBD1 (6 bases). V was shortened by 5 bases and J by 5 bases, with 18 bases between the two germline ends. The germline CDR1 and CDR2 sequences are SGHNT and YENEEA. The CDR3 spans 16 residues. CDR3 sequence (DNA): TGTGCCAGCAGCCCAGGGACACCTCTAAGAACCGGGGAGCTGTTTTTT. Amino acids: CASSPGTPLRTGELFF.

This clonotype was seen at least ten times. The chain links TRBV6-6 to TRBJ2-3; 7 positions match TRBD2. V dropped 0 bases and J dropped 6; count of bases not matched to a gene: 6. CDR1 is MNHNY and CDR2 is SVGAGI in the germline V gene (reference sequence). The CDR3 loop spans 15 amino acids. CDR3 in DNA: TGTGCCAGCAGTTACTCCACTAGCGAGCGGGATACGCAGTATTTT. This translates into CASSYSTSERDTQYF.

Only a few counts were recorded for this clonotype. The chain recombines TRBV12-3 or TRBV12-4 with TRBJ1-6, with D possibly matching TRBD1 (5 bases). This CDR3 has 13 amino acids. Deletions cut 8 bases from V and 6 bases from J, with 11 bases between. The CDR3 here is CASSIRGNSPLHF. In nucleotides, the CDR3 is TGTGCCAGCTCCATTAGGGGTAATTCACCCCTCCACTTT.

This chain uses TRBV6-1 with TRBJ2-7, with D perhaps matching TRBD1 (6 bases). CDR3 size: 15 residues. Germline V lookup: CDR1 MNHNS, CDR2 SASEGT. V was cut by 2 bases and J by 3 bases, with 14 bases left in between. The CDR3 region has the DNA TGTGCCAGCAGTGAATCATGGTGGACAGACTACGAGCAGTACTTC. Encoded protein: CASSESWWTDYEQYF.

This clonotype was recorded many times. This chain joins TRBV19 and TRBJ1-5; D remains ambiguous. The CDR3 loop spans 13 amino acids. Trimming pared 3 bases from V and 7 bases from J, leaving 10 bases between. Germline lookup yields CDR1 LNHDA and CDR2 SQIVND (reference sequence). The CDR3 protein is CASSISRIQPQHF. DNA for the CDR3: TGTGCCAGTAGTATTAGCCGAATCCAGCCCCAGCATTTT.

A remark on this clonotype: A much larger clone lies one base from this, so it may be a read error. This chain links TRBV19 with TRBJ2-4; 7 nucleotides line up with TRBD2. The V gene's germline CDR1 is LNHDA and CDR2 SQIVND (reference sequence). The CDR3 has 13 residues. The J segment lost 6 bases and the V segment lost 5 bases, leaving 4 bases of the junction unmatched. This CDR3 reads CASSRCGGNIQYF. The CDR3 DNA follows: TGTGCCAGTAGTCGATGCGGGGGAAACATTCAGTACTTC.

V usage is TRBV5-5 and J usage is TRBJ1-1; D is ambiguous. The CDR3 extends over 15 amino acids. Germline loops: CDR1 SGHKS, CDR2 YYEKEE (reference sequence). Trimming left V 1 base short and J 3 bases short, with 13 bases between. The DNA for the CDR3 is TGTGCCAGCAGCTTGACGGGATGGGAGGACACTGAAGCTTTCTTT. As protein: CASSLTGWEDTEAFF.

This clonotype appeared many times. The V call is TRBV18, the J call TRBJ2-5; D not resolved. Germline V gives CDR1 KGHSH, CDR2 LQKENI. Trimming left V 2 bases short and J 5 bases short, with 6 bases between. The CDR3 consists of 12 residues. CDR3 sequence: CASSPYQETQYF. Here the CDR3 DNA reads TGTGCCAGCTCACCATATCAGGAGACCCAGTACTTC.

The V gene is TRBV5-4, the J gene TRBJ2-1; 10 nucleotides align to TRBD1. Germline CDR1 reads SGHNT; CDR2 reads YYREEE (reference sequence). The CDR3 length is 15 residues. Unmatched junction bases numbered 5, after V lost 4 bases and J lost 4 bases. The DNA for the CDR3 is TGTGCCAGCAGCGCCGGGACAGGGGCGTACAATGAGCAGTTCTTC. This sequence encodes CASSAGTGAYNEQFF.

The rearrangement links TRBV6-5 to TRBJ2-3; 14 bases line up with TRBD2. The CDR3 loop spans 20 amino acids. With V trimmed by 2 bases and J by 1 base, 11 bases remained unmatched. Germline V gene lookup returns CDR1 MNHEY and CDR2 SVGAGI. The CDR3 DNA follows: TGTGCCAGCAGTTACGCGGGACTAGCGGGAGTTCAGTATGGCACAGATACGCAGTATTTT. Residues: CASSYAGLAGVQYGTDTQYF.

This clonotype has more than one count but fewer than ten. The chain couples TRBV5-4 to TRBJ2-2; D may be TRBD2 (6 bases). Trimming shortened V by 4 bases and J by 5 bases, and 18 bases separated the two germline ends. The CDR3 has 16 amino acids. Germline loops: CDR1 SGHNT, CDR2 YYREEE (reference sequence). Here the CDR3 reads CASSGGLRGLTGELFF. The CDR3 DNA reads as TGTGCCAGCAGCGGGGGACTCCGGGGCCTGACCGGGGAGCTGTTTTTT.

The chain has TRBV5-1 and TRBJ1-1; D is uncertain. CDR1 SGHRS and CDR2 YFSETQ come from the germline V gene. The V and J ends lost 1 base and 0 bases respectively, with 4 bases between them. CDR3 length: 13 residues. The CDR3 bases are TGCGCCAGCAGCTTGTCTTTGAACACTGAAGCTTTCTTT. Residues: CASSLSLNTEAFF.

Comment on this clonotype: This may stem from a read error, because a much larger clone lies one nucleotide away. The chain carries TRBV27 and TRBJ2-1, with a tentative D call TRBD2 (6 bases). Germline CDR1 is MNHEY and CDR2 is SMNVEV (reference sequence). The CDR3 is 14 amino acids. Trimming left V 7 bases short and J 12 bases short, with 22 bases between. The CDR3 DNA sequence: TGTGCCAGCACCCTCGGGACTCTCGGGGGTGTGCAGTTCTTC. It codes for CASTLGTLGGVQFF.

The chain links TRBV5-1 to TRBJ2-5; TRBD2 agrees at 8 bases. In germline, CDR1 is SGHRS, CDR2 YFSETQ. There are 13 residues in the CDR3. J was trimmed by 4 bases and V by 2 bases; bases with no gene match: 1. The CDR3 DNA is TGCGCCAGCAGCTTTAGCGGGGTAGAGACCCAGTACTTC. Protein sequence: CASSFSGVETQYF.

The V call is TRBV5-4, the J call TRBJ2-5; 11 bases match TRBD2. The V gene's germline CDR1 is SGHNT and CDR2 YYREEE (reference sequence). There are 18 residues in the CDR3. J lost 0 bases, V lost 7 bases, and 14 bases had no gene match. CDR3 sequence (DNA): TGTGCCAGCTCCCCAGGGACTAGCGGACCACGGTACCAAGAGACCCAGTACTTC. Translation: CASSPGTSGPRYQETQYF.

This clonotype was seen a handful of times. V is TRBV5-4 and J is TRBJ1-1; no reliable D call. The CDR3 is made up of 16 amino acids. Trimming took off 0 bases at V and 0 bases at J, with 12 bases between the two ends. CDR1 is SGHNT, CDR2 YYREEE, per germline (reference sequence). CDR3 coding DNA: TGTGCCAGCAGCTTGGGGCAGAACTTCATGAACACTGAAGCTTTCTTT. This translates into CASSLGQNFMNTEAFF.

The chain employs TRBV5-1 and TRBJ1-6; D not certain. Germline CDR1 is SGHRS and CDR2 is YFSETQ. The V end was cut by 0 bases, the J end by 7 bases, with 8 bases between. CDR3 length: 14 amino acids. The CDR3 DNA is TGCGCCAGCAGCTTGGTAGGGAACAATTCACCCCTCCACTTT. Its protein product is CASSLVGNNSPLHF.